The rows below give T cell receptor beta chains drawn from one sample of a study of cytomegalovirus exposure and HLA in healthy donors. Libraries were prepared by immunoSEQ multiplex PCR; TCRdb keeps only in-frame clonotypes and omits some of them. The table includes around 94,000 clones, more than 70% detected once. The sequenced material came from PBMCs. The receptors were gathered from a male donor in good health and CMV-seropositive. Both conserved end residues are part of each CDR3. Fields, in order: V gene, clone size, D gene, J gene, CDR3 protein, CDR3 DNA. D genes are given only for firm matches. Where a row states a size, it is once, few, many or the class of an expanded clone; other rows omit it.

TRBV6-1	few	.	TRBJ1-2	CASSEFGGADGYTF	TGTGCCAGCAGTGAATTTGGGGGGGCCGATGGCTACACCTTC
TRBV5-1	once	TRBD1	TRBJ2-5	CASSFSPGQVETQYF	TGCGCCAGCAGCTTTAGCCCTGGACAGGTTGAGACCCAGTACTTC
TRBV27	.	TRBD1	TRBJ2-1	CASSPRQGRREQFF	TGTGCCAGCAGTCCTCGACAGGGCCGGCGGGAGCAGTTCTTC
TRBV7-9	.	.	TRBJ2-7	CASIPGSGPYEQYF	TGTGCCAGCATCCCGGGTAGCGGCCCCTACGAGCAGTACTTC
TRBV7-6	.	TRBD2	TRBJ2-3	CASSTSSGRALTDTQYF	TGTGCCAGCAGCACCTCTAGCGGGAGGGCTTTGACAGATACGCAGTATTTT
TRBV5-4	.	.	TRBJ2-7	CASSAGGSAPYEQYF	TGTGCCAGCAGCGCCGGGGGAAGTGCCCCCTACGAGCAGTACTTC
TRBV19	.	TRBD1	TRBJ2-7	CATAIGARTGGYYEQYF	TGTGCCACCGCCATTGGGGCCCGGACAGGGGGTTACTACGAGCAGTACTTC
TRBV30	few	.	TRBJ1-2	CAWSFEGPRGNGYTF	TGTGCCTGGAGTTTCGAAGGACCTAGGGGAAATGGCTACACCTTC
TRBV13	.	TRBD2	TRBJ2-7	CASSETSGKGDEQYF	TGTGCCAGCAGCGAAACTAGCGGTAAAGGCGACGAGCAGTACTTC
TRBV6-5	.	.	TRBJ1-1	CASSYYTATEAFF	TGTGCCAGCAGTTACTATACAGCCACTGAAGCTTTCTTT
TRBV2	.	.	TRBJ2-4	CASSPGRNIQYF	TGTGCCAGCAGCCCCGGGAGAAACATTCAGTACTTC
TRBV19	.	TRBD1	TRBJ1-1	CASSTTGGTGTEAFF	TGTGCCAGTAGTACGACAGGGGGCACGGGCACTGAAGCTTTCTTT
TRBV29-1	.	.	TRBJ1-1	CSVEVTENTEAFF	TGCAGCGTTGAAGTGACAGAGAACACTGAAGCTTTCTTT
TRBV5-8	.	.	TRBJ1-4	CASSLVSGRQPNEKLFF	TGTGCCAGCAGCTTGGTATCTGGCCGACAGCCTAATGAAAAACTGTTTTTT
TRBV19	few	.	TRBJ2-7	CATGPNYEQYF	TGTGCCACGGGTCCCAACTACGAGCAGTACTTC
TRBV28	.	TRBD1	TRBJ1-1	CASKGGQANTEAFF	TGTGCCAGCAAAGGAGGACAGGCGAACACTGAAGCTTTCTTT
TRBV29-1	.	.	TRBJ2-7	CSAADSYEQYF	TGCAGCGCCGCCGACAGCTACGAGCAGTACTTC
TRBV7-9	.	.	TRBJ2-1	CASSLLAGDQFF	TGTGCCAGCAGCTTACTAGCAGGGGACCAGTTCTTC
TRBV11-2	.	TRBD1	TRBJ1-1	CASSFPTGGLGEAFF	TGTGCCAGCAGCTTTCCGACAGGGGGCCTGGGCGAAGCTTTCTTT
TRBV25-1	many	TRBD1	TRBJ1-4	CASSRTGVEKLFF	TGTGCCAGCAGCCGGACAGGGGTTGAAAAACTGTTTTTT
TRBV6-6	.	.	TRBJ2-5	CASTPEGTGGTQYF	TGTGCCAGCACTCCGGAGGGGACGGGTGGGACCCAGTACTTC
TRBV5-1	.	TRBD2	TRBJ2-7	CASSFGLAGDPYEQYF	TGCGCCAGCAGCTTCGGACTAGCGGGAGATCCCTACGAGCAGTACTTC
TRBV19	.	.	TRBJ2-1	CASSEGRGEFF	TGTGCCAGTAGTGAGGGCAGGGGCGAGTTCTTC
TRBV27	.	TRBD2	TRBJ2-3	CASSAGLAGGPGTDTQYF	TGTGCCAGCAGTGCCGGACTAGCGGGGGGGCCGGGGACAGATACGCAGTATTTT
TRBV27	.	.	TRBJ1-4	CASSLAAYQKLFF	TGTGCCAGCAGTTTAGCTGCCTACCAAAAACTGTTTTTT
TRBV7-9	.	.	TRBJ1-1	CASSWRGGANTEAFF	TGTGCCAGCAGCTGGCGGGGGGGAGCGAACACTGAAGCTTTCTTT
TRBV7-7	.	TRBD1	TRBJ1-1	CASSLETDRGLNTEAFF	TGTGCCAGCAGCTTAGAAACGGACAGGGGTTTGAACACTGAAGCTTTCTTT
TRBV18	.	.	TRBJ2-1	CASSPFKVGGGNEQFF	TGTGCCAGCTCACCATTTAAAGTGGGAGGAGGCAATGAGCAGTTCTTC
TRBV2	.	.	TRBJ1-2	CASGHRASYGYTF	TGTGCCAGTGGGCACAGGGCGAGCTATGGCTACACCTTC
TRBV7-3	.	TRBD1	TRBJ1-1	CASSEGQGVSEAFF	TGTGCCAGCAGCGAAGGACAGGGGGTCTCTGAAGCTTTCTTT
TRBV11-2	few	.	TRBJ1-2	CASSQDYRYGYTF	TGTGCCAGCAGCCAAGACTACAGATATGGCTACACCTTC
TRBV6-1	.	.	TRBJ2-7	CASRPRGQSYEQYF	TGTGCCAGCAGGCCTCGTGGACAGTCCTACGAGCAGTACTTC
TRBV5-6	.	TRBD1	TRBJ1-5	CASSLYRGHSNQPQHF	TGTGCCAGCAGCCTCTACAGGGGCCATAGCAATCAGCCCCAGCATTTT
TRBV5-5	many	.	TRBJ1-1	CASSPVGRSTEAFF	TGTGCCAGCAGCCCCGTGGGGAGGAGCACTGAAGCTTTCTTT
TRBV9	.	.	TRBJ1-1	CASSVAGTINTEAFF	TGTGCCAGCAGCGTAGCTGGGACAATTAACACTGAAGCTTTCTTT